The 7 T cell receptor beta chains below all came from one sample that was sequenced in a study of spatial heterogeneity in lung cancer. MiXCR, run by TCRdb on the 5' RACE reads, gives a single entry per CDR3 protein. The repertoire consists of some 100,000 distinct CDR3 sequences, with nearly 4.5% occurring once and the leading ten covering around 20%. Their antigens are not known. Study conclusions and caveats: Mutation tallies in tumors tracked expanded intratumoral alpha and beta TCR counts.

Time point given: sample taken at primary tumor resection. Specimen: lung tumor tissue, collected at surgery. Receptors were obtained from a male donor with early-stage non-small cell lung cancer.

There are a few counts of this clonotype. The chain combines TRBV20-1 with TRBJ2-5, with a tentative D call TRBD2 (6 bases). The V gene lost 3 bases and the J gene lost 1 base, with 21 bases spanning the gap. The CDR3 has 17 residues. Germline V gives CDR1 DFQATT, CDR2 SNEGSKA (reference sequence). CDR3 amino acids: CSARGPWAGPGQETQYF. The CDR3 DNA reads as TGCAGTGCTAGGGGGCCGTGGGCGGGGCCGGGCCAAGAGACCCAGTACTTC.

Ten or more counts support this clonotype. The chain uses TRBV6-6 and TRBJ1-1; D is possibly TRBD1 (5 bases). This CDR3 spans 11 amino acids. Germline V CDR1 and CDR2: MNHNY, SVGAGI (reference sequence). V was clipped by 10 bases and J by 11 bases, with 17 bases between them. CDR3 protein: CATLQGFQAFF. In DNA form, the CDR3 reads TGTGCCACCCTGCAGGGCTTTCAGGCTTTCTTT.

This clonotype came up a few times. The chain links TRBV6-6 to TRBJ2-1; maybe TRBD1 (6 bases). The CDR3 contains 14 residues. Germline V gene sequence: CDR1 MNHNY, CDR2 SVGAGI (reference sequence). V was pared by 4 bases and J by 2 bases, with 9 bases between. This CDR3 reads CASSWDNPYNEQFF. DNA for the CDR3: TGTGCCAGCAGTTGGGACAACCCCTACAATGAGCAGTTCTTC.

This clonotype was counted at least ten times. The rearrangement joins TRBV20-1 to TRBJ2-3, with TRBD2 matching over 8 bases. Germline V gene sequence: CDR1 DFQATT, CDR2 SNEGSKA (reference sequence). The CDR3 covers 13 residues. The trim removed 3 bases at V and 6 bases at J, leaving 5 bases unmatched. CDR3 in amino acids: CSASFREGDTQYF. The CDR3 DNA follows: TGCAGTGCTAGCTTCCGGGAGGGGGATACGCAGTATTTT.

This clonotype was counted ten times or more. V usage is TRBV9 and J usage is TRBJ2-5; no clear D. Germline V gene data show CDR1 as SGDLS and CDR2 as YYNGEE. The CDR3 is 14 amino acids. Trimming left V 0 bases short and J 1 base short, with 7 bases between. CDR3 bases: TGTGCCAGCAGCGTAGGGCACGGCCAAGAGACCCAGTACTTC. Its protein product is CASSVGHGQETQYF.

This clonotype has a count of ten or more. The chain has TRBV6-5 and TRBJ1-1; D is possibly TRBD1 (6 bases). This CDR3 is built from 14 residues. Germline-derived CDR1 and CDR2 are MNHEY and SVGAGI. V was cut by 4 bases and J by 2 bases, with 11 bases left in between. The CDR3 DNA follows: TGTGCCAGCAGTTCGTACAGGGTTAACACTGAAGCTTTCTTT. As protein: CASSSYRVNTEAFF.

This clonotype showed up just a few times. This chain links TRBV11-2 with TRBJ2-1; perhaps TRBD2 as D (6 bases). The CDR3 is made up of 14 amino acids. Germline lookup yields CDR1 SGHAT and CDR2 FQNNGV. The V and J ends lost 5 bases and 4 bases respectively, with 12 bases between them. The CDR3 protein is CASSGRPRYNEQFF. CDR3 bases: TGTGCCAGCAGCGGGAGGCCCAGATACAATGAGCAGTTCTTC.